Listed below are T cell receptor beta chains from one sample, sequenced in a study of T cell changes during pregnancy in multiple sclerosis. The assay was immunoSEQ multiplex PCR, and TCRdb's table has in-frame clones only and misses some. This sample yields tens of thousands of clones, of which approximately 90% are seen a single time; roughly 0.78% belongs to the top ten. The sample consisted of CD4+ T cells from peripheral blood mononuclear cells, taken after pregnancy. These receptor sequences come from a female donor in good health, enrolled as a control in a pregnancy study. CDR3s include the opening cysteine and the closing phenylalanine or tryptophan.

v_gene	j_gene	CDR3aa
TRBV28	TRBJ2-7	CASTRDYEQYF
TRBV9	TRBJ2-1	CASSVASGGIGEQFF
TRBV7-8	TRBJ2-7	CASSLAPTTSYEQYF
TRBV18	TRBJ2-3	CASSPIDTQYF
TRBV7-3	TRBJ2-5	CASRRTGTDGETQYF
TRBV4-2	TRBJ1-3	CASSQETTARGLISSGNTIYF
TRBV6-1	TRBJ1-1	CASRYRVLGDTEAFF
TRBV23-1	TRBJ2-7	CASSQETGGPYEQYF
TRBV5-1	TRBJ2-5	CASSSNTGSQETQYF
TRBV11-2	TRBJ1-2	CASSQAQGYGYTF
TRBV9	TRBJ2-1	CASSVFGTGVGDEQFF
TRBV4-3	TRBJ1-2	CASSQDLDRGLGYTF
TRBV7-3	TRBJ2-3	CASSLRGTPPSTDTQYF
TRBV30	TRBJ1-2	CAWSAPRDRILVSYGYTF
TRBV5-4	TRBJ1-4	CASSFRGSRREKLFF
TRBV7-3	TRBJ1-2	CASSLGQGGGGYTF